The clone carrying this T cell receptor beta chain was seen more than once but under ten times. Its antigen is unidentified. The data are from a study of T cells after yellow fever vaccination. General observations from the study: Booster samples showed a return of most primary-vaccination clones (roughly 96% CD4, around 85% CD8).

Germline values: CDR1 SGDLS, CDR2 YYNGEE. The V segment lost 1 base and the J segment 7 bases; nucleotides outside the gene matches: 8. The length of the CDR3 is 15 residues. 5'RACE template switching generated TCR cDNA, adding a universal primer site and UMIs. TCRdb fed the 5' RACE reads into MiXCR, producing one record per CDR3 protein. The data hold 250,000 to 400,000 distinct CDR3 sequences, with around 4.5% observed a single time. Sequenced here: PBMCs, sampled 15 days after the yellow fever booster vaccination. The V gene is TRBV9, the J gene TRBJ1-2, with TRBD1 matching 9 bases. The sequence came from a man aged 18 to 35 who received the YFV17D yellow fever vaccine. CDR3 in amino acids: CASSVRGQGFTGYTF. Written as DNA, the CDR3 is TGTGCCAGCAGCGTAAGGGGACAGGGTTTTACTGGCTACACCTTC.